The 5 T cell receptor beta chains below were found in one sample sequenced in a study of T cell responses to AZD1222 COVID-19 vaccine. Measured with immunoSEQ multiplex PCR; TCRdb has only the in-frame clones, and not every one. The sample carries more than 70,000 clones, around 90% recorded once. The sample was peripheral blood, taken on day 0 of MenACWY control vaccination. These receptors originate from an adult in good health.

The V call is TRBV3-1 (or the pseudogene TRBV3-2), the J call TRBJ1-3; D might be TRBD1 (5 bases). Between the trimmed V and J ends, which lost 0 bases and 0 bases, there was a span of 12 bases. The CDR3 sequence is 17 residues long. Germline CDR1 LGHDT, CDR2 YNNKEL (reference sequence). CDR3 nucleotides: TGTGCCAGCAGCCAAGAAGGGACCCGTAACTCTGGAAACACCATATATTTT. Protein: CASSQEGTRNSGNTIYF.

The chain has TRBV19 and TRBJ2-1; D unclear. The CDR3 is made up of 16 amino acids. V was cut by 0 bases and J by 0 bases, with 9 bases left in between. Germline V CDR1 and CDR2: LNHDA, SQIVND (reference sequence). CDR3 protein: CASSIDNSFSYNEQFF. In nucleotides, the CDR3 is TGTGCCAGTAGTATAGATAACAGCTTCTCCTACAATGAGCAGTTCTTC.

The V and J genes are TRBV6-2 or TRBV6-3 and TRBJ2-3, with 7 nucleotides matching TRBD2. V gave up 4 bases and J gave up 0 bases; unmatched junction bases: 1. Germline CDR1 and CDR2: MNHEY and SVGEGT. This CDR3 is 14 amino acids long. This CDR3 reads CASSFSGSTDTQYF. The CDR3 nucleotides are TGTGCCAGCAGTTTTAGCGGGAGCACAGATACGCAGTATTTT.

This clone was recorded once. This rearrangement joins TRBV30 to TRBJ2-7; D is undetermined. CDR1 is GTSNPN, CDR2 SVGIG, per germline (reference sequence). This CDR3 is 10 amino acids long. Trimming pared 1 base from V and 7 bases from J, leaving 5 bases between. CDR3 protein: CAWSGQEQYF. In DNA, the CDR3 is TGTGCCTGGAGTGGACAAGAGCAGTACTTC.

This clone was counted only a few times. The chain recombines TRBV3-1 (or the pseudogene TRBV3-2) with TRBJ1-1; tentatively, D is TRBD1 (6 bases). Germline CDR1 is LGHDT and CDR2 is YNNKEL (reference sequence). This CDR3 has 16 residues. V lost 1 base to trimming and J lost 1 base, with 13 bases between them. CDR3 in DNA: TGTGCCAGCAGCCAAGGAGTGGGGGCGGGGAACACTGAAGCTTTCTTT. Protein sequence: CASSQGVGAGNTEAFF.